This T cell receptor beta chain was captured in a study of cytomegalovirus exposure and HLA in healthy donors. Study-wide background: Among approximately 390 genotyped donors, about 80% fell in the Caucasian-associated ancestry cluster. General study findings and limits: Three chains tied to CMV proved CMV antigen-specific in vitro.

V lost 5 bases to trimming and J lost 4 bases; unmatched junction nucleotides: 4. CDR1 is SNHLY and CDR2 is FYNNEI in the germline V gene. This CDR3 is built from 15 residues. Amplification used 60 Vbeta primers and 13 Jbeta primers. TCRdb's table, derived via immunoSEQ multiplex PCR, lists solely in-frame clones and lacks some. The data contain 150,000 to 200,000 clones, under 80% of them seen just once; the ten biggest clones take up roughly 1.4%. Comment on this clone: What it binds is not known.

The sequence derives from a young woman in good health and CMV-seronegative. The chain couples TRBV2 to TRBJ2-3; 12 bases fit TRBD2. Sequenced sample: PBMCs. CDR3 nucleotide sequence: TGTGCCAGCAGTTGGACTAGCGGGGCCGCAGATACGCAGTATTTT. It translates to CASSWTSGAADTQYF.